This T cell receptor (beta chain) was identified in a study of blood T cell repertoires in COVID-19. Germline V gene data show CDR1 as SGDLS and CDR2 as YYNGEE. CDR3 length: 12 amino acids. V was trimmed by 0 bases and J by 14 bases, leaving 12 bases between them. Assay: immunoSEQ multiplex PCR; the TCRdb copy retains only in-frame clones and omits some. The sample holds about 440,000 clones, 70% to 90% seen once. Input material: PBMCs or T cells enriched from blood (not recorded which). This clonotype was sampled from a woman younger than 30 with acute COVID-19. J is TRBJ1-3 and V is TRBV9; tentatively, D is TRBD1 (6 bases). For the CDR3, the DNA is TGTGCCAGCAGCGTAGGGGGGCAGGGTCTATATTTT. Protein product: CASSVGGQGLYF.